This TCR beta chain stems from a study of blood T cell repertoires in COVID-19. About the study: Material from acute and convalescent COVID-19 was sourced from the United States, Italy and Spain. PBMCs, B-cell-depleted T cells, or T cells were the source of the cDNA or gDNA that made up the material.

Profiled with immunoSEQ multiplex PCR; TCRdb holds only in-frame clones, not every one. Of hundreds of thousands of clones in the sample, around 78% were seen once. This CDR3 comprises 15 residues. From germline, CDR1 is MNHEY and CDR2 SMNVEV (reference sequence). The junction had 3 bases not matched to a gene; V was cut back by 4 bases and J by 2 bases. Sequences were obtained from peripheral blood. The chain joins TRBV27 to TRBJ2-7; 12 positions match TRBD2. The receptor comes from an older woman with active or convalescent COVID-19. The DNA for the CDR3 is TGTGCCAGCAGTTCACTAGCGGGAGGACCCTACGAGCAGTACTTC. This encodes CASSSLAGGPYEQYF.